These 31 T cell receptor beta chains share one sample of origin, sequenced in a study of Ad26.COV2.S vaccination and SARS-CoV-2 variants. Generated by immunoSEQ multiplex PCR, the TCRdb table keeps only in-frame clones and is missing some. The table lists some 400,000 clones, about nine tenths of them singletons, with approximately 1.9% in the top ten. Regarding treatment: 15 to 20 received Ad26.COV2.S at low or high dose, single or two shots; several received placebo; per-sample allocation not given. The samples date from day 63 after the first vaccine or placebo injection. Sequenced material: peripheral blood, taken in a trial of Ad26.COV2.S vaccine versus placebo. The receptors shown here come from a person aged 18-65 years who received the Ad26.COV2.S COVID-19 vaccine or a placebo.

This sequence joins TRBV7-2 and TRBJ2-1; D call uncertain. CDR3 length: 17 amino acids. V was clipped by 5 bases and J by 2 bases, with 19 bases between them. Germline-derived CDR1 and CDR2 are SGHTA and FQGNSA. In nucleotides, the CDR3 is TGTGCCAGCAGCCCCCGGACGCGGTCGTACACCTACAATGAGCAGTTCTTC. This translates into CASSPRTRSYTYNEQFF.

The J gene is TRBJ1-1, the V gene TRBV30; weak D call: TRBD1 (5 bases). The CDR3 sequence is 13 residues long. In germline, CDR1 is GTSNPN, CDR2 SVGIG (reference sequence). Deletions cut 1 base from V and 3 bases from J, with 9 bases between. The CDR3 sequence: CAWSGIGDTEAFF. CDR3 sequence (DNA): TGTGCCTGGAGTGGCATAGGGGACACTGAAGCTTTCTTT.

This chain links TRBV9 with TRBJ1-1, with D uncertain. This CDR3 is 12 amino acids long. Germline V gives CDR1 SGDLS, CDR2 YYNGEE. The ends were cut back, 4 bases at V and 3 bases at J, with 7 bases in the middle. The CDR3 DNA sequence: TGTGCCAGCAGCCTAGACGACACTGAAGCTTTCTTT. Its translation: CASSLDDTEAFF. Variable domain in full (rest from reference TRBV9 and TRBJ1-1): DSGVTQTPKHLITATGQRVTLRCSPRSGDLSVYWYQQSLDQGLQFLIQYYNGEERAKGNILERFSAQQFPDLHSELNLSSLELGDSALYFCASSLDDTEAFFGQGTRLTVV.

CDR3: CATSSRDRDQPQHF. CDR3 nucleotide sequence: TGTGCCACCAGCAGCCGGGACAGGGATCAGCCCCAGCATTTT. V gene TRBV15 combines with J gene TRBJ1-5, with TRBD1 matching over 9 bases. The V and J ends lost 3 bases and 5 bases, in that order; junction bases with no gene match: 2. The CDR3 totals 14 residues. Germline values: CDR1 LNHNV, CDR2 YYDKDF (reference sequence).

The table lists this clone with a few counts. The chain is built from TRBV28 and TRBJ1-1, with a tentative D call TRBD1 (6 bases). Germline V lookup: CDR1 MDHEN, CDR2 SYDVKM. CDR3 length: 16 residues. Trimming took off 1 base at V and 3 bases at J, with 15 bases between the two ends. CDR3 region: CASSLFHRGQDTEAFF. CDR3 coding DNA: TGTGCCAGCAGTTTATTTCACCGGGGGCAGGACACTGAAGCTTTCTTT.

CDR3 amino acids: CASSLPGTSGSGRQFF. CDR3 nucleotide sequence: TGTGCCAGCAGCCTACCCGGGACTAGCGGGAGTGGAAGGCAGTTCTTC. The chain couples TRBV14 to TRBJ2-1, with 14 bases identical to TRBD2. Germline CDR1 is SGHDN and CDR2 is FVKESK. V gave up 4 bases and J gave up 12 bases; unmatched junction bases: 11. This CDR3 is built from 16 residues.

This clone has just a few counts. The chain links TRBV25-1 to TRBJ1-2; tentative D call: TRBD1 (5 bases). This CDR3 region has 12 residues. Between the trimmed V and J ends, which lost 8 bases and 0 bases, there was a span of 7 bases. Germline lookup yields CDR1 MGHDK and CDR2 SYGVNS. In DNA form, the CDR3 reads TGTGCCAGCCAGGGAGCTAACTATGGCTACACCTTC. This codes for CASQGANYGYTF.

This sequence joins TRBV6-2 or TRBV6-3 and TRBJ2-5; 7 bases are a match to TRBD2. The V gene end was trimmed by 3 bases and the J gene end by 3 bases; junction bases not matched to a gene: 10. The germline CDR1 and CDR2 sequences are MNHEY and SVGEGT. The CDR3 loop spans 16 amino acids. CDR3: CASSYSAGPSKETQYF. The CDR3 bases are TGTGCCAGCAGTTATTCAGCGGGACCCAGTAAAGAGACCCAGTACTTC.

The chain uses TRBV9 and TRBJ2-2; no reliable D call. CDR3 length equals 12 residues. Per the germline V gene, CDR1 is SGDLS and CDR2 is YYNGEE. Deletions cut 1 base from V and 6 bases from J, with 4 bases between. DNA for the CDR3: TGTGCCAGCAGCGTAAACGCCGGGGAGCTGTTTTTT. Translating gives CASSVNAGELFF.

The chain uses TRBV28 and TRBJ1-5, with D possibly matching TRBD1 (6 bases). Germline V gene data show CDR1 as MDHEN and CDR2 as SYDVKM. Between the trimmed V and J ends, which lost 3 bases and 6 bases, there was a span of 15 bases. The CDR3 contains 15 residues. The CDR3 region is CASSLFQGTGQPQHF. Here the CDR3 DNA reads TGTGCCAGCAGTTTGTTCCAGGGGACGGGTCAGCCCCAGCATTTT.

The chain has TRBV7-2 and TRBJ2-3; 7 nucleotides agree with TRBD1. The trim removed 1 base at V and 6 bases at J, leaving 7 bases unmatched. Germline V CDR1 and CDR2: SGHTA, FQGNSA. This CDR3 has 15 amino acids. The CDR3 spells CASSLGGQTSDTQYF. In DNA form, the CDR3 reads TGTGCCAGCAGCTTAGGGGGACAGACCTCGGATACGCAGTATTTT.

J is TRBJ1-5 and V is TRBV28; a possible D gene is TRBD1 (6 bases). Germline CDR1 and CDR2: MDHEN and SYDVKM. V lost 6 bases and J lost 7, with 16 bases in between. CDR3 length: 14 amino acids. CDR3 bases: TGTGCCAGCAGCCTCCCGGGGGGCGGGCAGCCCCAGCATTTT. Protein: CASSLPGGGQPQHF.

The V gene is TRBV19, the J gene TRBJ1-6; 9 bases fit TRBD1. Trimming took 10 bases from V and 9 from J; bases not matched to a gene: 4. This CDR3 is 12 amino acids long. Looked up from germline, CDR1 is LNHDA and CDR2 is SQIVND (reference sequence). Here the CDR3 reads CATGQGGSPLHF. CDR3 sequence (DNA): TGTGCCACGGGACAGGGCGGTTCACCCCTCCACTTT.

The V and J genes are TRBV28 and TRBJ1-6; D gene uncertain. The germline V and J ends were trimmed by 3 bases and 7 bases, with 10 bases remaining between them. The CDR3 sequence is 14 residues long. Germline V gene sequence: CDR1 MDHEN, CDR2 SYDVKM. CDR3 loop: CASSFPIPNSPLHF. In DNA form, the CDR3 reads TGTGCCAGCAGTTTCCCGATTCCGAATTCACCCCTCCACTTT.

V and J are TRBV28 and TRBJ2-3; no clear D gene. Germline CDR1 is MDHEN and CDR2 is SYDVKM. V dropped 3 bases and J dropped 1 base, with 5 bases sitting between them. The CDR3 has 13 residues. The CDR3 sequence is CASSLRRTDTQYF. The CDR3 DNA is TGTGCCAGCAGTTTGCGACGCACAGATACGCAGTATTTT.

V usage is TRBV6-6 and J usage is TRBJ2-2; D might be TRBD1 (5 bases). V was pared by 2 bases and J by 5 bases, with 15 bases between. The CDR3 spans 16 residues. Germline V CDR1 and CDR2: MNHNY, SVGAGI (reference sequence). CDR3 in amino acids: CASSYVPGFWTGELFF. The CDR3 DNA reads TGTGCCAGCAGTTACGTGCCAGGGTTTTGGACCGGGGAGCTGTTTTTT.

This sequence joins TRBV19 and TRBJ2-6; 10 bases map to TRBD1. There are 16 residues in the CDR3. V dropped 8 bases and J dropped 0; count of bases not matched to a gene: 4. Germline V gene lookup returns CDR1 LNHDA and CDR2 SQIVND (reference sequence). CDR3 nucleotide sequence: TGTGCCAGTGACCGGACAGGGGGCTCTGGGGCCAACGTCCTGACTTTC. It specifies CASDRTGGSGANVLTF.

V and J are TRBV3-1 (or the pseudogene TRBV3-2) and TRBJ2-1; the D is unclear. CDR3 length: 14 residues. V was clipped by 0 bases and J by 6 bases, with 9 bases between them. The germline V gene has CDR1 LGHDT and CDR2 YNNKEL (reference sequence). CDR3 DNA: TGTGCCAGCAGCCAAGAATACGGAACCAATGAGCAGTTCTTC. It encodes CASSQEYGTNEQFF.

The chain couples TRBV2 to TRBJ2-3; no clear D gene. The CDR3 sequence is 13 residues long. Germline values: CDR1 SNHLY, CDR2 FYNNEI. The V and J ends lost 3 bases and 5 bases respectively, with 9 bases between them. The CDR3 DNA sequence: TGTGCCAGCAGTGATGATCCGGGAGATACGCAGTATTTT. It specifies CASSDDPGDTQYF.

The chain recombines TRBV15 with TRBJ2-1; 11 nucleotides align to TRBD2. After removal of 0 bases from V and 0 bases from J, the junction contained 10 bases not matched to a gene. Per germline, CDR1 LNHNV and CDR2 YYDKDF (reference sequence). The CDR3 extends over 20 amino acids. CDR3 in DNA: TGTGCCACCAGCAGAGATTCTGGACTAGCGGGTTTAAGCTCCTACAATGAGCAGTTCTTC. This codes for CATSRDSGLAGLSSYNEQFF.

The rearrangement joins TRBV5-5 to TRBJ1-6; weak D call: TRBD1 (5 bases). CDR3 length: 14 residues. V lost 4 bases and J 7 bases, leaving 12 bases between the germline ends. Germline CDR1 reads SGHKS; CDR2 reads YYEKEE (reference sequence). The CDR3 DNA is TGTGCCAGCAGCGCTGACAGTCTCAATTCACCCCTCCACTTT. Translating it yields CASSADSLNSPLHF.

The V call is TRBV6-5, the J call TRBJ2-5, with TRBD1 matching over 7 bases. The CDR3 is made up of 11 amino acids. Germline lookup yields CDR1 MNHEY and CDR2 SVGAGI. The CDR3 protein is CGAGGRETQYF. CDR3 sequence (DNA): TGTGGGGCAGGGGGTCGGGAGACCCAGTACTTC.

As for this clone: Within the sample, other DNA sequences also encode this same CDR3. This chain joins TRBV6-1 and TRBJ2-1; TRBD2 matches 10 bases. CDR1 and CDR2 from the germline V gene are MNHNS and SASEGT. The CDR3 spans 15 residues. The junction had 3 bases not matched to a gene; V was cut back by 1 base and J by 6 bases. CDR3 sequence: CASSEGASGSNEQFF. CDR3 coding DNA: TGTGCCAGCAGTGAAGGGGCTAGCGGGAGCAATGAGCAGTTCTTC.

The J gene is TRBJ2-2, the V gene TRBV2, with 7 bases fitting TRBD2. Germline V CDR1 and CDR2: SNHLY, FYNNEI. CDR3 size: 15 residues. V lost 5 bases and J lost 3; bases outside the gene matches: 6. This CDR3 reads CASSSRLADTGELFF. Written as DNA, the CDR3 is TGTGCCAGCAGTTCTAGACTAGCAGACACCGGGGAGCTGTTTTTT.

The chain recombines TRBV5-5 with TRBJ2-1; D is possibly TRBD1 or TRBD2 (5 bases each). V lost 4 bases to trimming and J lost 4 bases, with 15 bases between them. Germline V gene data show CDR1 as SGHKS and CDR2 as YYEKEE (reference sequence). The CDR3 runs to 15 residues. CDR3 residues: CASSRGVPSYNEQFF. Here the CDR3 DNA reads TGTGCCAGCAGCCGAGGGGTCCCTTCTTACAATGAGCAGTTCTTC.

The chain is built from TRBV27 and TRBJ1-5; no clear D gene. Looked up from germline, CDR1 is MNHEY and CDR2 is SMNVEV (reference sequence). The CDR3 consists of 13 residues. V was shortened by 4 bases and J by 2 bases, with 6 bases between the two germline ends. The CDR3 protein is CASSSRGNQPQHF. CDR3 bases: TGTGCCAGCAGTTCACGGGGCAATCAGCCCCAGCATTTT.

The chain employs TRBV7-2 and TRBJ2-7; 10 bases map to TRBD2. Germline V gives CDR1 SGHTA, CDR2 FQGNSA. CDR3 size: 16 residues. V was pared by 4 bases and J by 1 base, with 7 bases of the junction left unmatched. This CDR3 reads CASSSRPGLASYEQYF. The CDR3, as DNA: TGTGCCAGCAGCTCCCGGCCGGGACTAGCGTCCTACGAGCAGTACTTC.

The V call is TRBV5-5, the J call TRBJ1-2; D not certain. Trimming shortened V by 6 bases and J by 1 base, and 16 bases separated the two germline ends. Looked up from germline, CDR1 is SGHKS and CDR2 is YYEKEE (reference sequence). The CDR3 consists of 15 residues. The CDR3 DNA reads TGTGCCAGCAACCTAACCCCGGACGGTAACTATGGCTACACCTTC. Translated: CASNLTPDGNYGYTF.

This chain joins TRBV15 and TRBJ2-7; D may be TRBD1 (5 bases). This CDR3 contains 14 residues. Germline V CDR1 and CDR2: LNHNV, YYDKDF (reference sequence). With 0 bases removed from V and 6 bases from J, the gap between germline ends came to 12 bases. Written as DNA, the CDR3 is TGTGCCACCAGCAGAGATCCGGCAGGGCGCGAGCAGTACTTC. Its translation: CATSRDPAGREQYF.

The chain recombines TRBV5-1 with TRBJ2-5; D might be TRBD1 (7 bases). Germline V gene sequence: CDR1 SGHRS, CDR2 YFSETQ. CDR3 size: 13 residues. With 7 bases removed from V and 5 bases from J, the gap between germline ends came to 15 bases. The CDR3 DNA is TGCGCCAGCCCTGGGCAGGGGGGCGAGACCCAGTACTTC. It specifies CASPGQGGETQYF.

The rearrangement links TRBV5-1 to TRBJ2-1; TRBD2 agrees at 10 bases. The trim removed 4 bases at V and 4 bases at J, leaving 8 bases unmatched. This CDR3 is 16 amino acids long. Germline V CDR1 and CDR2: SGHRS, YFSETQ. The CDR3 spells CASSGSGRRFYNEQFF. The CDR3 nucleotides read TGCGCCAGCAGCGGTAGCGGGAGGAGGTTTTACAATGAGCAGTTCTTC.